What follows is one TCR beta chain and its context. No cognate antigen has been identified for it. No base quality values were provided; no much bigger clone lies one nucleotide off. TCRdb shows the sequencer as Illumina HiSeq 2500. Quantitative 5'-RACE with molecular barcodes was used to prepare TCR beta libraries. In the authors' own workflow: To identify disease-linked TCR variants, a new computational method was used, one built on a probabilistic model of VDJ rearrangement. The public sequencing data were trimmed at Q25 with fastp and processed into clonotypes with MiXCR by TCRdb, which kept only in-frame beta chains. Duplicate CDR3 protein sequences are folded into a single record with the most common DNA and genes. For this entry, the V and J calls and clone size follow TCRdb and not the study's own pipeline. A total of a few hundred thousand distinct CDR3 sequences appear in this sample, about 22% of them only once. The ten largest clonotypes hold approximately 15% of the sample.

This sample stems from a study of CD8 T cells in ankylosing spondylitis (dated by TCRdb to about 2017). Describing the broader study: The study profiled T cell receptor beta repertoires in healthy donors and ankylosing spondylitis patients to find disease-linked TCR variants. Peripheral blood was sampled, and synovial fluid was additionally collected from ankylosing spondylitis patients. In total, the full study cohort was made up of some 110 healthy donors and 25 to 30 ankylosing spondylitis patients.

The germline V gene supplies CDR1 MNHEY and CDR2 SVGAGI. The CDR3, from cysteine to phenylalanine, totals 15 residues. Only CDR3 DNA remains: 45 bases, in frame from the first base. At the junction V is shortened by 3 bases and J by 0 bases, with 10 bases in between. Study-wide findings and limitations: A TCR beta motif of seven or eight highly homologous amino acid variants appeared characteristic of blood from ankylosing spondylitis patients. The disease-linked clones showed a CD8+ phenotype and occurred at relatively low frequencies in peripheral blood. Some TCR beta motif variants had previously been reported in synovial fluid and blood of reactive arthritis patients, which suggested common disease-initiation mechanisms. The disease-linked clones were reported to be significantly enriched in matched synovial fluid samples from ankylosing spondylitis patients.

The V and J segments used are TRBV6-5 and TRBJ2-3; the D gene is possibly TRBD1, with 5 bases matching. Sequencing was carried out using blood, either unsorted or a sorted T cell fraction (not recorded which). The TCR comes from a male donor with ankylosing spondylitis. The DNA sequence follows: TGTGCCAGCAGTTATGGGGCAGGTAGCACAGATACGCAGTATTTT. It specifies CASSYGAGSTDTQYF.